This T cell receptor (beta chain) was identified in a study of blood T cell repertoires in COVID-19. The CDR3 has 12 amino acids. Germline V gene sequence: CDR1 SQVTM, CDR2 ANQGSEA. V shed 7 bases, J shed 8 bases, and the junction held 4 bases outside the gene matches. The authors' processing: Reference gene primers were amplified, and this amplification served to estimate nucleated cell counts. Some clones are missing from TCRdb's copy, which holds only in-frame ones; the method was immunoSEQ multiplex PCR. From that table come the V and J calls and clone size; the DNA was used to work out D and trimming. The sample shows hundreds of thousands of clones, approximately 90% of them seen only once. Cohort placement rested on clinical history that participants reported themselves.

The origin of this receptor is a woman aged 40 to 49 who had recovered from COVID-19. V and J are TRBV29-1 and TRBJ2-1; 11 bases line up with TRBD2. The source material was PBMCs or T cells enriched from blood (not recorded which). The CDR3 DNA follows: TGCAGCGCTCTAGCGGGAGGATATGAGCAGTTCTTC. It codes for CSALAGGYEQFF.